This T cell receptor beta chain derives from a study of OX40 agonist ivuxolimab in advanced cancers. Study summary: Ivuxolimab was administered intravenously to patients at 0.01 to 10 mg/kg every 2 weeks. The study reported partial responses in three patients: one hepatocellular carcinoma, two cutaneous melanoma.

From germline, CDR1 is KGHSH and CDR2 LQKENI. This CDR3 is built from 14 residues. Trimming stripped 7 bases from V and 7 bases from J, with 14 bases between. Study outcomes and limitations: At 0.1 to 3.0 mg/kg and by week 6, clonal expansion occurred in CD4+ and CD8+ blood T cells.

As to this clone: As yet, its antigen is unknown.

Sequencing used immunoSEQ multiplex PCR; TCRdb keeps in-frame clones, though not all of them. This sample has 90,000 to 100,000 clones; about 86% occur once, and the top ten carry roughly 1.6%. The chain combines TRBV18 with TRBJ1-6, with a weak D call TRBD1 (5 bases). The source was CD4+ or CD8+ T cells sorted from blood, collected in a trial of the OX40 agonist ivuxolimab. The TCR was taken from an adult with an advanced solid tumor such as melanoma, head and neck, liver or kidney cancer. The CDR3 sequence: CASCLGGDNSPLHF. CDR3 nucleotides: TGTGCCAGCTGTCTCGGGGGTGACAATTCACCCCTCCACTTT. The entire variable domain, with the rest obtained from reference TRBV18 and TRBJ1-6, is as follows: NAGVMQNPRHLVRRRGQEARLRCSPMKGHSHVYWYRQLPEEGLKFMVYLQKENIIDESGMPKERFSAEFPKEGPSILRIQQVVRGDSAAYFCASCLGGDNSPLHFGNGTRLTVT.